This T cell receptor (beta chain) comes out of a study of shared clonotypes between healthy human individuals (dated by TCRdb to about 2020). About the study as a whole: A couple of women and three men aged 18 to 49 years were included in the cohort. For each donor, three plates each were used for CD4 naive and CD4 memory, two plates were used for CD8 naive, and one plate was used for CD8 memory. To increase sequencing depth and limit assay-specific biases, different laboratories used diverse techniques to prepare libraries and sequence TCR repertoires. The study deeply sequenced blood TCR repertoires of about 5 healthy adults to estimate repertoire size and the extent of clonotype sharing between individuals. Leukapheresis yielded between about 0.85 and 10 billion PBMCs per donor.

About this clone itself: The antigen it recognizes is unknown. Base qualities are not provided; no much larger clone lies one nucleotide away.

Using the deep immunoSEQ assay, multiplex PCR amplified TCR CDR3 regions from genomic DNA. For each cell subset, the extracted genomic DNA was distributed evenly across all wells of several immunoSEQ 96-well plates, and each plate served as one replicate. For sorted subsets, approximately 200 ng of genomic DNA, equivalent to roughly 30,000 T cell genomes, went into each replicate PCR. Purified libraries were quantified with a Qubit 3.0 fluorometer, sized on a Bioanalyzer 2100, and re-quantified with the KAPA Library Quantification kit. Every immunoSEQ 96-well plate was sequenced on a separate single-read 150-cycle Illumina NextSeq 550 flow cell. The study's processing was this. Because the immunoSEQ output included only junctional sequences and no quality scores, the filtering could not be the same as the filtering used for full-length reads. Sequences were annotated with PyIR, a Python wrapper for IgBLAST v1.9, and V/J genes and CDR3 were assigned using IMGT germline references. Reads were filtered out if the reads had weak V/J assignments (E-value above 1e-6), no CDR3, stop codons, out-of-frame junctions, or ambiguous translated residues. V3J clonotypes were defined as sequences sharing the same inferred V gene, J gene, and CDR3 amino acid sequence. Percentage overlap between repertoires was computed as shared unique clonotypes divided by the size of the smaller repertoire. Repertoire richness was assessed with RTK rarefaction, the Chao1 estimator, and Recon v2.1 estimates of unobserved clonotypes. For all TCRbeta clonotypes obtained by the gDNA method from a handful of donors, generation probabilities were computed with OLGA. TCRdb's version of the immuneACCESS table is confined to in-frame rearrangements and falls short of the full clone set. An unresolved V gene accounts for under half of the shortfall where checked; the remainder is of unknown origin. V, J and clone size derive from that table, while D and trimming were established from the DNA sequence. The sample profile shows roughly 1,000,000 clones; 75% to 80% of them were found once. The ten largest make up 0.55% to 0.7% of the sample.

The donors were healthy, HIV-negative adults with no recently reported acute infections or vaccinations. All donors were Caucasian adults living in Nashville, Tennessee, USA. CD4+ T cells were enriched by magnetic negative selection, after which naive cells were positively selected on CD45RA and the negative fraction was taken as the memory subset. Blood was obtained by leukapheresis, after which PBMCs were separated by Ficoll-Histopaque density gradient centrifugation and cryopreserved in liquid nitrogen vapor phase. Analytical flow cytometry was used to check the purity and quantity of every magnetically sorted T cell population. Each sorted fraction had its genomic DNA isolated and then quantified by UV absorbance on a Nanodrop 2000c. General conclusions and limits of the study: Sharing across a few donors was observed for approximately 5% of naive CD4, 3% to 3.5% of naive CD8, 2% to 2.5% of memory CD4, and over 0.3% of memory CD8 clonotypes. The small number of donors limited the genetic and exposure-history diversity represented. Even with the large sequencing depth, rarefaction of the sorted-subset datasets indicated that sequencing was incomplete. Estimated clonotype richness was generally larger for naive than for memory subsets. Only blood was sampled, and tissue TCR repertoires likely differ from those in blood. Compared with non-shared clonotypes, clonotypes shared by all four sorted-subset donors had higher generation probabilities. Pairwise subsampling led to the expectation that sequencing depth would affect the degree of clonotype sharing among donors.

The specimen sequenced was memory CD4+ T cells from PBMCs. In the paper's terms, the cell subset or site label means: CD45RA-negative fraction. The receptor comes from a man aged 18 to 30 in good health. Some clones in this sample may be carry-over from other donors' samples.

The DNA sequence follows: TGTGCCAGCAGCCCATCTAGGGGACAGGGCGGGCAGTTCTTC. Its protein product is CASSPSRGQGGQFF. This chain joins TRBV7-3 to TRBJ2-1, and TRBD1 aligns with 9 junction nucleotides. Per the germline V gene, SGHTA is the CDR1 and FQGTGA is the CDR2. At the junction V is shortened by 5 bases and J by 12 bases; bases outside the gene matches: 11. Counted from cysteine to phenylalanine, this CDR3 has 14 amino acids. Only the CDR3 DNA stays, 42 bases, in frame from base 1.